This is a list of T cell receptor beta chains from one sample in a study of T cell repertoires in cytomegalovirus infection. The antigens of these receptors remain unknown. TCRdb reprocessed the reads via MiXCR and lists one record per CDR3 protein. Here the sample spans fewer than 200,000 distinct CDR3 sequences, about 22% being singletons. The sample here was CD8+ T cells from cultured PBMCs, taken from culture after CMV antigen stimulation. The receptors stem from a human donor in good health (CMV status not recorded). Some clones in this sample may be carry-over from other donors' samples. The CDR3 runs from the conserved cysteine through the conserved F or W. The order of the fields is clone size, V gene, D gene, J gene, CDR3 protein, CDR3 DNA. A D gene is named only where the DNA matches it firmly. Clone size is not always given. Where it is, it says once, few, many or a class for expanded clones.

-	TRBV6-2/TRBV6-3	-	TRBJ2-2	CASSYGGGANTGELFF	TGTGCCAGCAGTTACGGGGGGGGCGCGAACACCGGGGAGCTGTTTTTT
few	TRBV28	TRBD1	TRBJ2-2	CASSFRTSATGWNTGELFF	TGTGCCAGCAGTTTCAGGACGTCGGCGACAGGGTGGAACACCGGGGAGCTGTTTTTT
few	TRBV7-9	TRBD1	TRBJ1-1	CASRNRQGMNTEAFF	TGTGCCAGCAGGAATCGACAGGGGATGAACACTGAAGCTTTCTTT
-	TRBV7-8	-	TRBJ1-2	CASSPGVTYGYTF	TGTGCCAGCAGCCCAGGGGTGACCTATGGCTACACCTTC
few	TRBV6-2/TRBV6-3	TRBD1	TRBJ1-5	CASSHSYPDRVLDQPQHF	TGTGCCAGCAGCCATTCCTATCCCGACAGGGTCTTGGATCAGCCCCAGCATTTT
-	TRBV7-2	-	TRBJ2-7	CASSLGHPSYEQYF	TGTGCCAGCAGCTTAGGTCACCCCTCCTACGAGCAGTACTTC
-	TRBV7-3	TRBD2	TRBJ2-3	CASSLTAGGADTQYF	TGTGCCAGCAGCCTGACAGCGGGGGGAGCAGATACGCAGTATTTT
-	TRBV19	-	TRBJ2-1	CASSIGGTYNEQFF	TGTGCCAGTAGTATAGGCGGGACCTACAATGAGCAGTTCTTC
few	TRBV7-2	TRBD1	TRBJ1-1	CASSRGRGLATEAFF	TGTGCCAGCAGCCGGGGCAGGGGGCTTGCGACTGAAGCTTTCTTT
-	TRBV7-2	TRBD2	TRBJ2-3	CASSSSSGYTDTQYF	TGTGCCAGCAGCTCGTCTAGCGGTTACACAGATACGCAGTATTTT
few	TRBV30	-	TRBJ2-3	CAWSMGGTDTQYF	TGTGCCTGGTCTATGGGCGGCACAGATACGCAGTATTTT
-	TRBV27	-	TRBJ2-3	CASRDPRGRTDTQYF	TGTGCCAGCAGGGACCCCAGGGGACGCACAGATACGCAGTATTTT
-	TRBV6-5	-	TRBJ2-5	CASSYPPGTQYF	TGTGCCAGCAGTTACCCGCCGGGGACCCAGTACTTC
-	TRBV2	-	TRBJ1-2	CASSEASNYGYTF	TGTGCCAGCAGTGAAGCCTCCAATTATGGCTACACCTTC
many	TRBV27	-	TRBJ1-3	CASSLEGSGNTIYF	TGTGCCAGCAGTTTAGAAGGATCTGGAAACACCATATATTTT
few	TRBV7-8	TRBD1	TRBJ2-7	CASSFSGTGGDEQYF	TGTGCCAGCAGCTTCTCCGGGACAGGGGGGGACGAGCAGTACTTC
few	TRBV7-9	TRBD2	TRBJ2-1	CASSLGTSINEQFF	TGTGCCAGCAGCTTAGGGACTAGCATCAATGAGCAGTTCTTC
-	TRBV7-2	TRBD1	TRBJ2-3	CASSDQGAIELDTQYF	TGTGCCAGCAGCGACCAGGGGGCAATAGAGTTAGATACGCAGTATTTT
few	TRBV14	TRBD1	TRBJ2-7	CASSLDRAVYEQYF	TGTGCCAGCAGCCTAGACAGGGCGGTCTACGAGCAGTACTTC
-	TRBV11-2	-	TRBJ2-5	CASSLVSGVLQETQYF	TGTGCCAGCAGCTTAGTATCTGGGGTTCTGCAAGAGACCCAGTACTTC
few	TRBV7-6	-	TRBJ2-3	CASSSRAGTDTQYF	TGTGCCAGCAGCTCGAGGGCCGGCACAGATACGCAGTATTTT
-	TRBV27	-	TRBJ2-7	CASSPPRGEQYF	TGTGCCAGCAGTCCCCCCCGCGGCGAGCAGTACTTC
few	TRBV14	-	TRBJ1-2	CASRKTGLNYGYTF	TGTGCCAGCAGGAAGACAGGCCTAAACTATGGCTACACCTTC
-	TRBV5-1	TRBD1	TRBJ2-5	CASSFWDSQETQYF	TGCGCCAGCAGCTTTTGGGACAGCCAAGAGACCCAGTACTTC
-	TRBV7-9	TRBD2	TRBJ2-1	CASSATRLAGGESSYNEQFF	TGTGCCAGCAGCGCGACCCGACTAGCGGGGGGCGAGAGCTCCTACAATGAGCAGTTCTTC
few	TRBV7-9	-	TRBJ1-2	CASSLGGVEWEGYTF	TGTGCCAGCAGCTTAGGGGGGGTCGAGTGGGAAGGCTACACCTTC
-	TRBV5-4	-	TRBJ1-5	CASSPAPGSNQPQHF	TGTGCCAGCAGCCCCGCCCCAGGCAGCAATCAGCCCCAGCATTTT
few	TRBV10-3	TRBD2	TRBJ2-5	CAVKGGGFQETQYF	TGTGCCGTAAAGGGCGGGGGTTTCCAAGAGACCCAGTACTTC
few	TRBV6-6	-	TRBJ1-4	CASTLRGRGEKLFF	TGTGCCAGCACGCTGCGGGGACGGGGTGAAAAACTGTTTTTT
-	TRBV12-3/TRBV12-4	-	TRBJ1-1	CASTLGIRGTEAFF	TGTGCCAGCACCTTGGGAATAAGGGGGACTGAAGCTTTCTTT
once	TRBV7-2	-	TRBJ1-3	CASSLVDTSSGNTIYF	TGTGCCAGCAGCTTAGTGGACACAAGCTCTGGAAACACCATATATTTT
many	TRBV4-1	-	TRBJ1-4	CASRGVGLSNEKLFF	TGCGCCAGCAGGGGAGTGGGACTCAGTAATGAAAAACTGTTTTTT
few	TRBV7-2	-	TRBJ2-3	CASSLVSGSTDTQYF	TGTGCCAGCAGCTTAGTGAGCGGCTCCACAGATACGCAGTATTTT
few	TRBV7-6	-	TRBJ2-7	CASSLSPSSSYEQYF	TGTGCCAGCAGCTTAAGCCCTTCGAGCTCCTACGAGCAGTACTTC
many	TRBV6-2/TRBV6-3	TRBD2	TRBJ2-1	CASSYSEVAGARSSYNEQFF	TGTGCCAGCAGTTATAGTGAAGTAGCGGGGGCCCGGAGCTCCTACAATGAGCAGTTCTTC
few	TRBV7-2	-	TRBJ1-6	CASSSEPLSPLHF	TGTGCCAGCAGCTCCGAGCCCCTTTCACCCCTCCACTTT
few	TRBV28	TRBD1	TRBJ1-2	CASSFPQQGDYGYTF	TGTGCCAGCAGTTTTCCCCAGCAGGGGGACTATGGCTACACCTTC
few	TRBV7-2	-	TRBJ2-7	CASSRESTVQSYEQYF	TGTGCCAGCAGCCGCGAGAGTACAGTTCAGTCCTACGAGCAGTACTTC
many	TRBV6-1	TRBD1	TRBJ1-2	CASSGFGTGGEALAPYGYTF	TGTGCCAGCAGTGGGTTCGGAACAGGGGGCGAAGCCTTAGCGCCCTATGGCTACACCTTC
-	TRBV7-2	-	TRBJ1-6	CASSWTPRGPHNSPLHF	TGTGCCAGCAGCTGGACCCCTCGAGGACCCCATAATTCACCCCTCCACTTT
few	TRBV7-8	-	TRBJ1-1	CASSLASGLSTEAFF	TGTGCCAGCAGCTTAGCAAGTGGTTTGAGCACTGAAGCTTTCTTT
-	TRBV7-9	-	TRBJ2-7	CASSQGTYEQYF	TGTGCCAGCAGCCAGGGGACCTACGAGCAGTACTTC
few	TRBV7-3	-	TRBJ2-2	CASSSMGAGGELFF	TGTGCCAGCAGCTCGATGGGGGCCGGCGGGGAGCTGTTTTTT
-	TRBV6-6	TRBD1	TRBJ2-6	CASSYLTGTGLFSGANVLTF	TGTGCCAGCAGTTACTTGACCGGGACAGGGCTATTCTCTGGGGCCAACGTCCTGACTTTC
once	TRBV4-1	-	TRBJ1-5	CASSQDWWGSEPQHF	TGCGCCAGCAGCCAAGATTGGTGGGGTAGTGAGCCCCAGCATTTT
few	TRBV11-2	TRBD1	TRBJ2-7	CASSRTGETYEQYF	TGTGCCAGCAGCCGGACAGGCGAGACCTACGAGCAGTACTTC
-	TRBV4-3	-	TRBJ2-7	CASSQQAGPLYEQYF	TGCGCCAGCAGCCAACAAGCTGGACCCCTCTACGAGCAGTACTTC
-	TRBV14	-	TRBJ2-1	CASSQAEGRMRGEQFF	TGTGCCAGCAGCCAAGCGGAGGGGCGCATGAGGGGTGAGCAGTTCTTC
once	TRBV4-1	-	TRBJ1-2	CASSQDEGRALYGYTF	TGCGCCAGCAGCCAAGATGAAGGGAGGGCCCTTTATGGCTACACCTTC